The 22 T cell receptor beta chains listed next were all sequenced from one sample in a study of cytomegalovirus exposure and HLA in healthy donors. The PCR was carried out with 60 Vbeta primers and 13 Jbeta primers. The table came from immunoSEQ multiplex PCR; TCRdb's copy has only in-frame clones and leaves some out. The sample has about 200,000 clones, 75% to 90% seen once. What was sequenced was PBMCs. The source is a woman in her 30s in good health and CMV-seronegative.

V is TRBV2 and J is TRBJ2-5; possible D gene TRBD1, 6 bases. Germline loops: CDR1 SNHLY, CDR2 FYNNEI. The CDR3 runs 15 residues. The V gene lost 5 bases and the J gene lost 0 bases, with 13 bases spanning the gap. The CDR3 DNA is TGTGCCAGCAGTTTGGGGCAGGGGAACCAAGAGACCCAGTACTTC. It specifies CASSLGQGNQETQYF.

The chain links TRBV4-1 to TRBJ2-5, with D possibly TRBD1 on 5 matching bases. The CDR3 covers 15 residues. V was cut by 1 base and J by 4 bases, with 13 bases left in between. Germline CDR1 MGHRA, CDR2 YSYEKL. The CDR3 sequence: CASSQVPGWGETQYF. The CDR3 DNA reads TGCGCCAGCAGCCAAGTTCCAGGGTGGGGAGAGACCCAGTACTTC.

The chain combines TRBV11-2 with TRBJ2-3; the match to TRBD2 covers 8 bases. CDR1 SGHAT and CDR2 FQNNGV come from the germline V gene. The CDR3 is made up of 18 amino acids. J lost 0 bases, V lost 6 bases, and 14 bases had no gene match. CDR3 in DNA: TGTGCCAGCAGTACATTCGGGGGGGCCCCTTTTAGCACAGATACGCAGTATTTT. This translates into CASSTFGGAPFSTDTQYF.

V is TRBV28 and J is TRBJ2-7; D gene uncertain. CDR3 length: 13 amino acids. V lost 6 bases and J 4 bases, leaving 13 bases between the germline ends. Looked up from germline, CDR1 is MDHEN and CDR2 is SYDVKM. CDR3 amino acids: CASSPPQTYEQYF. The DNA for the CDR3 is TGTGCCAGCAGCCCGCCCCAAACATACGAGCAGTACTTC.

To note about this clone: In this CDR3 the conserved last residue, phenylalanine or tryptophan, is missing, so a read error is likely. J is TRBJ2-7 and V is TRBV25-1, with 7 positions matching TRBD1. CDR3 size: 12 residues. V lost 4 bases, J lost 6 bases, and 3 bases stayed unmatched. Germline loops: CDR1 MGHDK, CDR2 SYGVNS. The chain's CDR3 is CASSGQGVEQYL. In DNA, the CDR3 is TGTGCCAGCAGTGGCCAGGGGGTCGAGCAGTACCTC.

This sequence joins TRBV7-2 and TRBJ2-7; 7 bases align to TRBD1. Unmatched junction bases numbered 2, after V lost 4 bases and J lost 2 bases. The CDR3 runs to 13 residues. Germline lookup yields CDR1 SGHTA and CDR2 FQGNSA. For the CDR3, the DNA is TGTGCCAGCAGCTGGGACAGCACCTACGAGCAGTACTTC. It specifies CASSWDSTYEQYF.

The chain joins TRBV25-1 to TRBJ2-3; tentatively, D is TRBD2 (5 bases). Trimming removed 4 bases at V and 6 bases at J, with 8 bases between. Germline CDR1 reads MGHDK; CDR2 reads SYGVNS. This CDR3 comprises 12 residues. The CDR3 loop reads CASSGESDTQYF. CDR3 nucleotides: TGTGCCAGCAGTGGGGAGTCGGATACGCAGTATTTT.

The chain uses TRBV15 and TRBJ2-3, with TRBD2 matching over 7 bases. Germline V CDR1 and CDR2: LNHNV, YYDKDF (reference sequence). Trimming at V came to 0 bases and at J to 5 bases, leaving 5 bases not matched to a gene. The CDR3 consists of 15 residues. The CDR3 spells CATSREWGGEDTQYF. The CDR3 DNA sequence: TGTGCCACCAGCAGAGAGTGGGGGGGGGAAGATACGCAGTATTTT.

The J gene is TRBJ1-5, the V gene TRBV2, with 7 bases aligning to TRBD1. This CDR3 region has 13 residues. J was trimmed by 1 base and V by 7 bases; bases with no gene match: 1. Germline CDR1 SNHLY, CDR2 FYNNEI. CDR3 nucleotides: TGTGCCAGCAAGGGGGCAAGCAATCAGCCCCAGCATTTT. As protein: CASKGASNQPQHF.

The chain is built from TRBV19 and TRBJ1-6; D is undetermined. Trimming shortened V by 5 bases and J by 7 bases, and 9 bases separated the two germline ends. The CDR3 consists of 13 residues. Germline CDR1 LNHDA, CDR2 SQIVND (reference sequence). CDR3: CASSSLRNSPLHF. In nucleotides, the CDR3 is TGTGCCAGTAGTTCCTTGAGGAATTCACCCCTCCACTTT.

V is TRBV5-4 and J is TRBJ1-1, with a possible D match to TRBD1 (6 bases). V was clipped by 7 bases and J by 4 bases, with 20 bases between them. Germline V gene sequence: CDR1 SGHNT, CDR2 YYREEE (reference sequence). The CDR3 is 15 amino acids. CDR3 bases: TGTGCCAGCCGAGCGGGGGGCGGAGGGAGCACTGAAGCTTTCTTT. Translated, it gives CASRAGGGGSTEAFF. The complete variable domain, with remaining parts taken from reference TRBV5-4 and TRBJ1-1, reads ETGVTQSPTHLIKTRGQQVTLRCSSQSGHNTVSWYQQALGQGPQFIFQYYREEENGRGNFPPRFSGLQFPNYSSELNVNALELDDSALYLCASRAGGGGSTEAFFGQGTRLTVV.

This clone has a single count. CDR3 region: CASSVRSNYGYTF. The DNA for the CDR3 is TGTGCCAGCAGTGTCCGGAGCAACTATGGCTACACCTTC. The rearrangement uses TRBV2 and TRBJ1-2; D gene unclear. This CDR3 contains 13 residues. Trimming pared 4 bases from V and 2 bases from J, leaving 8 bases between. From germline, CDR1 is SNHLY and CDR2 FYNNEI.

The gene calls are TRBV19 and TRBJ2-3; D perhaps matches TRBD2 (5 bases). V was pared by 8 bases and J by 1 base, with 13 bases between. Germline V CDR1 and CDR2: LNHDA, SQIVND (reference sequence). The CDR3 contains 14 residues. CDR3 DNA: TGTGCCAGTTCATCGAGGGTGGGCACAGATACGCAGTATTTT. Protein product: CASSSRVGTDTQYF.

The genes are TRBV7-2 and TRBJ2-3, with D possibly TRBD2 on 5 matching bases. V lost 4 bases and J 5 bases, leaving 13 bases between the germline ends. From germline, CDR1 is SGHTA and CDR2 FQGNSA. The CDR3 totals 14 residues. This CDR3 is CASSSSGIGDTQYF. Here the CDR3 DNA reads TGTGCCAGCAGCTCCTCGGGAATCGGAGATACGCAGTATTTT.

DNA for the CDR3: TGTGCCAGCAGCGTACGGGGGGGCCCGGAGACCCAGTACTTC. Amino acids: CASSVRGGPETQYF. V usage is TRBV7-9 and J usage is TRBJ2-5; 8 bases are a match to TRBD2. J lost 5 bases, V lost 5 bases, and 7 bases had no gene match. The germline V gene has CDR1 SEHNR and CDR2 FQNEAQ (reference sequence). The CDR3 loop spans 14 amino acids.

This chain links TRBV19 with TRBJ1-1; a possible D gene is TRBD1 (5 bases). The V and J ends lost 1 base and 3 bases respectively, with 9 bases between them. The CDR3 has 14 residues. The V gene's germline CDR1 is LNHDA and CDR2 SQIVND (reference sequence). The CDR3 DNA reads TGTGCCAGTAGTATAGGTAGCAGGGACACTGAAGCTTTCTTT. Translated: CASSIGSRDTEAFF. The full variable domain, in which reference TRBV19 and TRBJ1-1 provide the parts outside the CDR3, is DGGITQSPKYLFRKEGQNVTLSCEQNLNHDAMYWYRQDPGQGLRLIYYSQIVNDFQKGDIAEGYSVSREKKESFPLTVTSAQKNPTAFYLCASSIGSRDTEAFFGQGTRLTVV.

The CDR3 coding sequence is TGTGCCAGCAGTCGAGGGACTAGCGGACAAGAGACCCAGTACTTC. This translates into CASSRGTSGQETQYF. This chain joins TRBV6-5 and TRBJ2-5; 11 bases match TRBD2. CDR1 MNHEY and CDR2 SVGAGI come from the germline V gene. V lost 5 bases, J lost 2 bases, and 4 bases stayed unmatched. There are 15 residues in the CDR3.

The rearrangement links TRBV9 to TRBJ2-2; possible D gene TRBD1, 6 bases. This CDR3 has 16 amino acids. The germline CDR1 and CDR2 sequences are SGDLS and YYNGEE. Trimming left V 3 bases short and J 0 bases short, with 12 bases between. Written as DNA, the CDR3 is TGTGCCAGCAGCGGACTATGGACAGCGAACACCGGGGAGCTGTTTTTT. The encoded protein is CASSGLWTANTGELFF.

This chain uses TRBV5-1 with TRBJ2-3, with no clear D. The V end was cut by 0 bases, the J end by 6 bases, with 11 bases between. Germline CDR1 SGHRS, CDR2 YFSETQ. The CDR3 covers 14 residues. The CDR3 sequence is CASSLDTAADTQYF. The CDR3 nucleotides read TGCGCCAGCAGCTTGGATACGGCGGCTGATACGCAGTATTTT. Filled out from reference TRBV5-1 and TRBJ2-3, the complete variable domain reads KAGVTQTPRYLIKTRGQQVTLSCSPISGHRSVSWYQQTPGQGLQFLFEYFSETQRNKGNFPGRFSGRQFSNSRSEMNVSTLELGDSALYLCASSLDTAADTQYFGPGTRLTVL.

CDR3 sequence reads: CASSGHENYGYTF. Here the CDR3 DNA reads TGTGCCAGCTCAGGGCACGAAAACTATGGCTACACCTTC. V and J are TRBV28 and TRBJ1-2, with D tentatively TRBD1 (5 bases). This CDR3 comprises 13 residues. Between the trimmed V and J ends, which lost 8 bases and 2 bases, there was a span of 12 bases. Germline V gives CDR1 MDHEN, CDR2 SYDVKM.

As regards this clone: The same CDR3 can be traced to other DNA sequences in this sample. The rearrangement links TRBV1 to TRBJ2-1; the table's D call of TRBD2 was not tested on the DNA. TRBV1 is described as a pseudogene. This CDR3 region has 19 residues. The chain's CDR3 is CTSSQVGGASGGIYNEQFF. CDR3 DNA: TGCACCAGCAGCCAAGTTGGGGGAGCTAGCGGGGGGATCTACAATGAGCAGTTCTTC.

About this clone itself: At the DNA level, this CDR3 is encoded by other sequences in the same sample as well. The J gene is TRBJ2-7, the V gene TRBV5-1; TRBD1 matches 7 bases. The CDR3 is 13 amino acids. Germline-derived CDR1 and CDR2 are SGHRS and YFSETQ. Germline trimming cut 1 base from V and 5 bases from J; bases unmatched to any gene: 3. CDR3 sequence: CASSLTGAHEQYF. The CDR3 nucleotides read TGCGCCAGCAGCTTGACAGGGGCCCACGAGCAGTACTTC.